This TCR beta chain came from a study of CD8 T cells in Susac syndrome. The V gene lost 4 bases and the J gene lost 2 bases, with 10 bases spanning the gap. From germline, CDR1 is SNHLY and CDR2 FYNNEI. This CDR3 comprises 14 residues. Reverse transcription of 0.5 to 1 ug RNA was performed with random hexamers. TCR beta CDR3 was amplified by immunoSEQ multiplex PCR. This amplification extended across 54 Vbeta and 13 Jbeta segments. One entry per CDR3 protein, called by TCRdb with MiXCR from the immunoSEQ multiplex PCR reads. The sample holds about 120,000 distinct CDR3 sequences, 90% to 95% seen once. Broader study findings: The study admitted that it had a relatively small number of individuals in its TCR sequencing and HLA analysis.

Remarks on this clonotype: Antigen specificity is unknown.

The study used healthy donors as controls matched for age and sex. Negative isolation yielded CD8+ and CD4+ T cells; FACS enriched TEMRA cells. The chain combines TRBV2 with TRBJ2-3; no definite D call. This clonotype was sampled from a human donor in good health. Source material: CD4+ T cells from PBMCs. CDR3 bases: TGTGCCAGCAGTGTCTGGCTCTACACAGATACGCAGTATTTT. It codes for CASSVWLYTDTQYF.